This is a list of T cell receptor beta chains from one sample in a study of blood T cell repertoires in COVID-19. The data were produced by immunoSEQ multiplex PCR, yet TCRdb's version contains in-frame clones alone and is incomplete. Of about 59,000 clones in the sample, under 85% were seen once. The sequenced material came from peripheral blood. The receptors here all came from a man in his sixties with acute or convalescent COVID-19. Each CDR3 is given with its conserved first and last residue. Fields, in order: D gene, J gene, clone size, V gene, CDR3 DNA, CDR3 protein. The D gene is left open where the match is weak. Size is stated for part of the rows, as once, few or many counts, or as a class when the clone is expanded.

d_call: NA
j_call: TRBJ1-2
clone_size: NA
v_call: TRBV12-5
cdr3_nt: TGTGCTAGTGGTACTCGGGGGACCTATGGCTACACCTTC
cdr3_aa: CASGTRGTYGYTF

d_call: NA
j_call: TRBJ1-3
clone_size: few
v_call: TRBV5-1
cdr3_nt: TGCGCCAGCAGAGGCACGGCAGGGGGAAACACCATATATTTT
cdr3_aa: CASRGTAGGNTIYF

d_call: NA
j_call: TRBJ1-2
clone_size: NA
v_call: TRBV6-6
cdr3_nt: TGTGCCAGCAGCTCCCGAGGGAGTGGATATGGCTACACCTTC
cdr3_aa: CASSSRGSGYGYTF

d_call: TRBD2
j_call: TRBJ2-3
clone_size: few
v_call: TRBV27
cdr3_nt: TGTGCCAGCAGTTGGGGGGGTACAGATACGCAGTATTTT
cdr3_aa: CASSWGGTDTQYF

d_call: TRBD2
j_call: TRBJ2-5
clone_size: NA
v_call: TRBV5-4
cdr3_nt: TGTGCCAGCAGCTTCGCTAGCGGGGCAGAGACCCAGTACTTC
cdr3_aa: CASSFASGAETQYF

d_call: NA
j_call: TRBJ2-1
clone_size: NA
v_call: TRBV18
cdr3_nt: TGTGCCAGCTCAGACGGGAGTTACAATGAGCAGTTCTTC
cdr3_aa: CASSDGSYNEQFF

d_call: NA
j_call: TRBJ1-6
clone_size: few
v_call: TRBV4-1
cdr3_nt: TGCGCCAGCAGCCCTCGGACACACAATAATTCACCCCTCCACTTT
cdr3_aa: CASSPRTHNNSPLHF

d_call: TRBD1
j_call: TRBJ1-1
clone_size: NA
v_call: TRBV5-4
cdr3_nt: TGTGCCAGCAGCTTGGGGGGTCTAGGGACAGGGGCGTTAACTGAAGCTTTCTTT
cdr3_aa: CASSLGGLGTGALTEAFF

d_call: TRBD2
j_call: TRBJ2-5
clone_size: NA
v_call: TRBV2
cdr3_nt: TGTGCCAGCAGTCTTAGCGGGGGGACCCAAGGGACCCAGTACTTC
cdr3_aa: CASSLSGGTQGTQYF

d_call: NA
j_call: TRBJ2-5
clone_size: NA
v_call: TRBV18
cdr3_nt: TGTGCCAGCTCACCACAGGGGATGAGTTTAGAGACCCAGTACTTC
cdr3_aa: CASSPQGMSLETQYF

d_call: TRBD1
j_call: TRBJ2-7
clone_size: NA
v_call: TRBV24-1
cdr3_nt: TGTGCCACCAGTCCAGGGGGTGGCGAGCAGTACTTC
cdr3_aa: CATSPGGGEQYF

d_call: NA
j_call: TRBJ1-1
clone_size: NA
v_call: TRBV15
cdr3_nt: TGTGCCACCAGCAGAGAATCAGGGGCCCCTGAAGCTTTCTTT
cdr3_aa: CATSRESGAPEAFF

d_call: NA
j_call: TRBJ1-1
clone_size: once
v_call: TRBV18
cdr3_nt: TGTGCCAGCTCACCACCGTCCAGTGCTGAAGCTTTCTTT
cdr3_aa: CASSPPSSAEAFF

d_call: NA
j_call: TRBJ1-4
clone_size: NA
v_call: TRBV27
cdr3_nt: TGTGCCAGCAGTTTCTCGGGTGGGGGGGCAACTAATGAAAAACTGTTTTTT
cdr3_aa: CASSFSGGGATNEKLFF

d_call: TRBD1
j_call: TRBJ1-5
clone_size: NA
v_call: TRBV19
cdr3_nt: TGTGCCAGCTCGGGGACAGGGGGCAACAATCAGCCCCAGCATTTT
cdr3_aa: CASSGTGGNNQPQHF

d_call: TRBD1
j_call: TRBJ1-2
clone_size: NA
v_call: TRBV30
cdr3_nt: TGTGCCTGGAGTGATCGACAGGGGGGTGGCTATGGCTACACCTTC
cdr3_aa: CAWSDRQGGGYGYTF

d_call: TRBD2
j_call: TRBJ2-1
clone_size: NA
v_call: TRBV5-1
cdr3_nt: TGCGCCAGCAGCAGGACTAGCGGGGCATCCTACAATGAGCAGTTCTTC
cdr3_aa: CASSRTSGASYNEQFF

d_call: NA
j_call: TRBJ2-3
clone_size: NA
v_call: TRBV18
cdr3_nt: TGTGCCAGCTCACTCTTCTTCACAGATACGCAGTATTTT
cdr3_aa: CASSLFFTDTQYF

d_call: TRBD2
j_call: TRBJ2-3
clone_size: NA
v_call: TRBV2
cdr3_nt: TGTGCCTCCTCAGGACTAGCAGCTAGCACAGATACGCAGTATTTT
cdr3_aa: CASSGLAASTDTQYF

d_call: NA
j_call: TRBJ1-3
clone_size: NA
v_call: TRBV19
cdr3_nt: TGTGCCAGTATATCCGGCTCTGGAAACACCATATATTTT
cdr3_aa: CASISGSGNTIYF

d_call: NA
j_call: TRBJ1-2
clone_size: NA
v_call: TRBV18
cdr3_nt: TGTGCCAGCTCGCCCTTCGGGGGGGCTAACTATGGCTACACCTTC
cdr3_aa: CASSPFGGANYGYTF

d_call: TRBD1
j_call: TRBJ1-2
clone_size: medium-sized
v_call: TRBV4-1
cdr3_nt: TGCGCCAGCAGCACAACGACAGGGGGGATCGGCTACACCTTC
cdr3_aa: CASSTTTGGIGYTF

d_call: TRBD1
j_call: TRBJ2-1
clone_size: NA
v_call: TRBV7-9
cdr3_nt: TGTGCCAGCAGGCGACAGGGGGCCCACAATGAGCAGTTCTTC
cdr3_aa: CASRRQGAHNEQFF

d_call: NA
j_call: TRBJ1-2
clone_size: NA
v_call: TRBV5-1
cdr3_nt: TGCGCCAGCAGCTTGGGGCGGTCAGCTAACTATGGCTACACCTTC
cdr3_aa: CASSLGRSANYGYTF

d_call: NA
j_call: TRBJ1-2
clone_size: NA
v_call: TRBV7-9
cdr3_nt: TGTGCCAGCAGCTTTCGGTCCGGGGATGGCTACACCTTC
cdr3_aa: CASSFRSGDGYTF

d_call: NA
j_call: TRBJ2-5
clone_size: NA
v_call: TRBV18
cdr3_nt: TGTGCCAGCTCATGGGGCACCATCCAAGAGACCCAGTACTTC
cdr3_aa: CASSWGTIQETQYF

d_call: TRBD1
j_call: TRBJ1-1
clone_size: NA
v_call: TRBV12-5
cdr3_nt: TGTGCTAGTGTTGTCGACAGGGCGCGAACTGAAGCTTTCTTT
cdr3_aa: CASVVDRARTEAFF

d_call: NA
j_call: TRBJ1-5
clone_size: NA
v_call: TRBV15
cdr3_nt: TGTGCCACCAGTGTACCGTCCGAAGGAGAGCAGCCCCAGCATTTT
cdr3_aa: CATSVPSEGEQPQHF

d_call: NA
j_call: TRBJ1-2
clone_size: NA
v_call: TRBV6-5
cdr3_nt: TGTGCCAGCAGTTATGGAGGGTATAATGGCTACACCTTC
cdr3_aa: CASSYGGYNGYTF

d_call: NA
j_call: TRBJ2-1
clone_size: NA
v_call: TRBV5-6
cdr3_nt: TGTGCCAGCAGCAGAACCCGGGGCAATGAGCAGTTCTTC
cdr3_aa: CASSRTRGNEQFF

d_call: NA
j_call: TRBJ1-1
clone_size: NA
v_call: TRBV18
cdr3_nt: TGTGCCAGCTCCCCGACGGGGGGGGAGGAGACTGAAGCTTTCTTT
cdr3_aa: CASSPTGGEETEAFF

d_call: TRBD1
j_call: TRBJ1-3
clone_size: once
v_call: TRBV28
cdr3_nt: TGTGCCAGCAGTCCGATGGGACAGGGGCTGGGAAACACCATATATTTT
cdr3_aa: CASSPMGQGLGNTIYF

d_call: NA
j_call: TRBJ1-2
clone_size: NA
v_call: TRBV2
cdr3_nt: TGTGCCAGCATGTCAGGGCGAGGCTACACCTTC
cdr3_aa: CASMSGRGYTF

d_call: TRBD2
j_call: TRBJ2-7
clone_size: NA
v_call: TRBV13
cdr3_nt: TGTGCCAGCAGCTTAAGTTCCCTAGCGGGGGGCCGCTACGAGCAGTACTTC
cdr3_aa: CASSLSSLAGGRYEQYF

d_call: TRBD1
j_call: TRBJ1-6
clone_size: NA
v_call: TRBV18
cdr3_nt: TGTGCCAGCTCACCCCAGGGGGTAGGCAATTCACCCCTCCACTTT
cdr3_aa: CASSPQGVGNSPLHF

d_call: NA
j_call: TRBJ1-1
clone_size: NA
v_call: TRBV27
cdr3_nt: TGTGCCAGCAGTTTATCAGCAATGAACACTGAAGCTTTCTTT
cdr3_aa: CASSLSAMNTEAFF

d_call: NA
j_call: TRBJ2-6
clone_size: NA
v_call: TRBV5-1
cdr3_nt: TGCGCCAGCAGCTTGGAGCCCCCCGTGGGGCCCAACGTCCTGACTTTC
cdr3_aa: CASSLEPPVGPNVLTF

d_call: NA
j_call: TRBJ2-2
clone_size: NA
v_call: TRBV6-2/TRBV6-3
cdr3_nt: TGTGCCAGCAGTGCCCCTAGGTGGGGCGCGAACACCGGGGAGCTGTTTTTT
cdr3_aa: CASSAPRWGANTGELFF

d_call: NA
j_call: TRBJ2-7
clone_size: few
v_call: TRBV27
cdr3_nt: TGTGCCAGCAGTTTAGAACAGTCCTACGAGCAGTACTTC
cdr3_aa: CASSLEQSYEQYF

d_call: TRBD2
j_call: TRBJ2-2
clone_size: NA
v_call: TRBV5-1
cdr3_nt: TGCGCCAGCAGCCCCCGAGTTGCGGGGGACACCGGGGAGCTGTTTTTT
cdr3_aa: CASSPRVAGDTGELFF

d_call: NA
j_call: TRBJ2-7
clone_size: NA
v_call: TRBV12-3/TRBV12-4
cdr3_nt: TGTGCCAGCAGCCTACAGGGAACGGGCGAGCAGTACTTC
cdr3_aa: CASSLQGTGEQYF

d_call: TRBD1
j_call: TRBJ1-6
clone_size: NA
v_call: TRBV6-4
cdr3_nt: TGTGCCAGCAGTGCGTCAGGGGGGAATAATTCACCCCTCCACTTT
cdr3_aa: CASSASGGNNSPLHF

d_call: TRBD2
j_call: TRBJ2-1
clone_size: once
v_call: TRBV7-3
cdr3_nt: TGTGCCAGCAGCTTAACTAGCGGGGGGAATGAGCAGTTCTTC
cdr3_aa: CASSLTSGGNEQFF

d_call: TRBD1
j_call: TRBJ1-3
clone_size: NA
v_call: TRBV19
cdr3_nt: TGTGCCAGTAGTATCGACAGGGCCAGAAACACCATATATTTT
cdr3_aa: CASSIDRARNTIYF

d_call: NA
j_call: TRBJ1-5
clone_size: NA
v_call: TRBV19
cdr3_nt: TGTGCCAGTAGCCCTTTGATAGGACAGAATAATCAGCCCCAGCATTTT
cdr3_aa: CASSPLIGQNNQPQHF

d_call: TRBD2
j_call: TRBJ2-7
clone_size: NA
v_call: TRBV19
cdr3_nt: TGTGCCAGTAGTATCTTTTTGGGACTAGTCACCGAGCAGTACTTC
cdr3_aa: CASSIFLGLVTEQYF

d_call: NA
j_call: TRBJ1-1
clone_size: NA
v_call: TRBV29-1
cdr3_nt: TGCAGCGCACAGGTGTTGAACACTGAAGCTTTCTTT
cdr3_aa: CSAQVLNTEAFF

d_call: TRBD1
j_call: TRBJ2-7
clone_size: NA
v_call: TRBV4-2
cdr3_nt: TGTGCCAGCAGCATAACCGGGACAGGGTCCTACGAGCAGTACTTC
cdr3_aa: CASSITGTGSYEQYF

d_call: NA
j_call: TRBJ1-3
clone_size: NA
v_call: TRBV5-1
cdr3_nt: TGCGCCAGCAGCTTGGGATCAGGCTCGAGCTCTGGAAACACCATATATTTT
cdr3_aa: CASSLGSGSSSGNTIYF

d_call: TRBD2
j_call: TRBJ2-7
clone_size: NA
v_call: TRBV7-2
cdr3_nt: TGTGCCAGCAGCTTAGACGGCGGGGGGCACTACGAGCAGTACTTC
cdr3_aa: CASSLDGGGHYEQYF

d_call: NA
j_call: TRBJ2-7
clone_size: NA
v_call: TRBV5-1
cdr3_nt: TGCGCCAGCGGCGGTGCGGAAGTCTACGAGCAGTACTTC
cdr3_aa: CASGGAEVYEQYF

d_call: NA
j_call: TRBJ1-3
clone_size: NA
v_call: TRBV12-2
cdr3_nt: TGTGCAAGTCGAGAGGACAGGGCCTATCGAAACACCATATATTTT
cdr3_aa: CASREDRAYRNTIYF

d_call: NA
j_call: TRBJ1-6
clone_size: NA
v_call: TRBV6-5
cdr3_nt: TGTGCCAGCTCTACAGCCTATAATTCACCCCTCCACTTT
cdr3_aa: CASSTAYNSPLHF

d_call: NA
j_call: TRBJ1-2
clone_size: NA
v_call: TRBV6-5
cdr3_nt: TGTGCCAGCAGGAGGACAGCTTATGGCTACACCTTC
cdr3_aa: CASRRTAYGYTF

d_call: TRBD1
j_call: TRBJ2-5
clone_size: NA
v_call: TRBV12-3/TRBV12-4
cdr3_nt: TGTGCCAGCACCGTAACAGGGGTAGAGACCCAGTACTTC
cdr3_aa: CASTVTGVETQYF